These 2 T cell receptor beta chains were all obtained from the same sample, sequenced in a study of blood T cell repertoires in COVID-19. Assay: immunoSEQ multiplex PCR; the TCRdb copy retains only in-frame clones and omits some. There are about 140,000 clones in the sample; 84% occur only once, and about 5.5% lies in the top ten. The sequencing sample was made of PBMCs or T cells enriched from blood (not recorded which). Receptor source: a middle-aged man with acute COVID-19.

The chain couples TRBV2 to TRBJ1-1; TRBD1 aligns across 10 bases. CDR1 and CDR2 (germline): SNHLY, FYNNEI. V gave up 5 bases and J gave up 4 bases; unmatched junction bases: 10. The CDR3 covers 16 residues. The CDR3 region is CASSRDRGGLGTEAFF. DNA of the CDR3: TGTGCCAGCAGTAGGGACAGGGGTGGTTTAGGCACTGAAGCTTTCTTT.

CDR3: CASSLVRANYNEQFF. In DNA form, the CDR3 reads TGTGCCAGCAGCTTGGTTCGCGCGAACTACAATGAGCAGTTCTTC. The genes are TRBV5-4 and TRBJ2-1; D remains ambiguous. The CDR3 has 15 residues. Trimming took off 0 bases at V and 3 bases at J, with 10 bases between the two ends. Germline CDR1 is SGHNT and CDR2 is YYREEE (reference sequence).